The sequence of this T cell receptor beta chain was determined in a study of blood T cells in healthy people across ages. PCR was performed a second time for about 6 to 12 cycles using a sample-barcoded 5' primer and a J-beta primer mix. TCRdb processed the 5' RACE reads anew with MiXCR; each CDR3 protein has one entry. The table lists roughly 1.7 million distinct CDR3 sequences, 30% to 40% of them singletons. V gave up 4 bases and J gave up 5 bases, with 12 bases separating them. The CDR3 loop spans 14 amino acids. Germline CDR1 reads MNHEY; CDR2 reads SMNVEV (reference sequence). Sample: blood. This TCR came from a woman in her twenties or thirties in good health. The chain links TRBV27 to TRBJ1-5, with D uncertain. This CDR3 reads CASSSTGRHQPQHF. The CDR3 DNA is TGTGCCAGCAGTTCCACCGGGAGACATCAGCCCCAGCATTTT.